The clone carrying this T cell receptor beta chain has more than one count but fewer than ten. The antigen remains undetermined. Study-wide results and limits: The larger-cohort validation was restricted to a single TCR beta V-J rearrangement rather than whole repertoires.

TCRdb re-derived calls from the 5' RACE reads in MiXCR, one entry per CDR3 protein. The sample includes approximately 6,200 distinct CDR3 sequences, around 29% of them seen just once. The V end was cut by 6 bases, the J end by 5 bases, with 16 bases between. CDR1 and CDR2 (germline): MNHEY, SMNVEV (reference sequence). This CDR3 spans 14 amino acids. The sequence was collected from a female donor with breast cancer. Sequenced: memory CD4+ T cells sorted from a lymph node. As for subset: memory CD4+ T cells, CD4+CD45RO+CD25-. The chain recombines TRBV27 with TRBJ2-5; possibly TRBD1 or TRBD2 for D (5 bases each). The CDR3 DNA is TGTGCCAGCAGCCCGTGGGGGTGCCACGAGACCCAGTACTTC. This gives the protein CASSPWGCHETQYF.